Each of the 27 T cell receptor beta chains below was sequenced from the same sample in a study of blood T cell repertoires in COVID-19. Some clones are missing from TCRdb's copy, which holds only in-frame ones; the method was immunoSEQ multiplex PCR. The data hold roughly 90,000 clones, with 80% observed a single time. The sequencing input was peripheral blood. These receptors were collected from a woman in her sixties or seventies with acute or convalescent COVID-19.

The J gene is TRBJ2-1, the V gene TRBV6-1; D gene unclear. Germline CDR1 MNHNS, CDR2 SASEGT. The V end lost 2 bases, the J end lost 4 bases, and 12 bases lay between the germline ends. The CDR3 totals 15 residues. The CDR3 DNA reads TGTGCCAGCAGTGAATCTGGGCAGGCTTACAATGAGCAGTTCTTC. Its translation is CASSESGQAYNEQFF.

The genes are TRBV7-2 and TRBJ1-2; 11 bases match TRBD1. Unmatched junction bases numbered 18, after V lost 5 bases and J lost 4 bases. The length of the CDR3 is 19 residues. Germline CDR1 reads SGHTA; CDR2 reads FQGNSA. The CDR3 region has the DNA TGTGCCAGCAGCCCCAGCGTGCCGGACAGGGGGCTAGGGAGCTATGGCTACACCTTC. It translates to CASSPSVPDRGLGSYGYTF.

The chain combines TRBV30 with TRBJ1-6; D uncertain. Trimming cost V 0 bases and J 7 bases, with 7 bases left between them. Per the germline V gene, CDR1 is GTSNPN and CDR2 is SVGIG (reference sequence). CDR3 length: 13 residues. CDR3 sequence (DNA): TGTGCCTGGAGTGTACCCGGGAATTCACCCCTCCACTTT. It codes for CAWSVPGNSPLHF.

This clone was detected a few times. The CDR3 spells CASSPLRGHQGNQPQHF. As DNA, the CDR3 is TGTGCCAGCAGCCCCCTCAGGGGGCACCAGGGCAATCAGCCCCAGCATTTT. The chain uses TRBV28 and TRBJ1-5, with 8 positions matching TRBD1. The trim removed 6 bases at V and 2 bases at J, leaving 12 bases unmatched. Germline CDR1 MDHEN, CDR2 SYDVKM. The CDR3 consists of 17 residues. The whole variable domain, remainder taken from reference TRBV28 and TRBJ1-5, is DVKVTQSSRYLVKRTGEKVFLECVQDMDHENMFWYRQDPGLGLRLIYFSYDVKMKEKGDIPEGYSVSREKKERFSLILESASTNQTSMYLCASSPLRGHQGNQPQHFGDGTRLSIL.

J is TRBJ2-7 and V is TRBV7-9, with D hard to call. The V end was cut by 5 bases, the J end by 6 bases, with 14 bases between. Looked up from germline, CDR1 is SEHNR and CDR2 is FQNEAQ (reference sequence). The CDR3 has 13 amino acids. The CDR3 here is CASSPSGAGEQYF. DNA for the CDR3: TGTGCCAGCAGCCCTTCGGGTGCTGGCGAGCAGTACTTC.

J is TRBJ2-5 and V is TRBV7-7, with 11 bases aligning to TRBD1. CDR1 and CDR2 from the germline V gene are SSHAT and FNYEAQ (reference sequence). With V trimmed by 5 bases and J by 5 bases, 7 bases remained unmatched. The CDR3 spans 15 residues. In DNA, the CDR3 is TGTGCCAGCAGCCAGACGGGACAGGGGGGCGAGACCCAGTACTTC. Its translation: CASSQTGQGGETQYF.

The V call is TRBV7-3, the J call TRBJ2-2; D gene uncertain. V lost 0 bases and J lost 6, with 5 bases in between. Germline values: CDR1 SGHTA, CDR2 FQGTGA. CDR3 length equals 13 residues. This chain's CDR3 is CASSLTAPGELFF. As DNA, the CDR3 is TGTGCCAGCAGCTTAACGGCCCCCGGGGAGCTGTTTTTT.

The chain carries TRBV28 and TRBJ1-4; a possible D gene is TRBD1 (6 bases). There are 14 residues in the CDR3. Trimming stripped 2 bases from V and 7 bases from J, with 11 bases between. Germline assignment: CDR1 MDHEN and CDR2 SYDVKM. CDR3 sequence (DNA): TGTGCCAGCAGTTTACGGGGGGCGCGTGAAAAACTGTTTTTT. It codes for CASSLRGAREKLFF.

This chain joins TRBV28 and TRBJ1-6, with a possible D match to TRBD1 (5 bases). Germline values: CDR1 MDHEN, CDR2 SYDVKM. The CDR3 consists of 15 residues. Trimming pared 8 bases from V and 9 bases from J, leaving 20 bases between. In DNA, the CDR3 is TGTGCCAGCCTCCGGGACTCCCAGAATACTTCACCCCTCCACTTT. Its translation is CASLRDSQNTSPLHF.

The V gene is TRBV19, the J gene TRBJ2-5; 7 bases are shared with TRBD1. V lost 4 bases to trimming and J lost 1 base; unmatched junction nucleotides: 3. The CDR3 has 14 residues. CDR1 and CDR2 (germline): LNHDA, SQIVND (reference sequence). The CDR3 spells CASSNRQGQETQYF. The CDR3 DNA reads TGTGCCAGTAGTAACAGACAGGGCCAAGAGACCCAGTACTTC.

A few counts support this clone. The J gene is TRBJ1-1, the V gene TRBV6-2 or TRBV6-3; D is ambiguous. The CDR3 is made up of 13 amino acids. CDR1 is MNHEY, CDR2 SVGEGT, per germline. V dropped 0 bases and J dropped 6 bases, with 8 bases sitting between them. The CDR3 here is CASSYSTASEAFF. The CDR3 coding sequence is TGTGCCAGCAGTTACTCGACTGCATCTGAAGCTTTCTTT.

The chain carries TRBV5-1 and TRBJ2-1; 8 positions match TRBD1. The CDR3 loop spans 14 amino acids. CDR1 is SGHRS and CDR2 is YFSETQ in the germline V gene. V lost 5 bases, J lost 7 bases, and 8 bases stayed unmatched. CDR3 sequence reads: CASRWQGAINEQFF. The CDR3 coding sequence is TGCGCCAGCAGGTGGCAGGGGGCGATTAATGAGCAGTTCTTC.

The CDR3 DNA reads TGTGCCAGCAGTTTTTTAGTTCGGGGAATTCAGCCCCAGCATTTT. It yields the protein CASSFLVRGIQPQHF. V gene TRBV28 combines with J gene TRBJ1-5; D is unresolved. This CDR3 is built from 15 residues. From germline, CDR1 is MDHEN and CDR2 SYDVKM. The ends were cut back, 3 bases at V and 6 bases at J, with 15 bases in the middle.

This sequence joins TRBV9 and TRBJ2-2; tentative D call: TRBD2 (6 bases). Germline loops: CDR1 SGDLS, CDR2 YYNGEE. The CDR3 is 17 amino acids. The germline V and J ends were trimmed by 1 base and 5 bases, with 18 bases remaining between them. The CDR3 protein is CASSVTFGGLLTGELFF. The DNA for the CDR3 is TGTGCCAGCAGCGTAACCTTCGGGGGACTCTTAACCGGGGAGCTGTTTTTT.

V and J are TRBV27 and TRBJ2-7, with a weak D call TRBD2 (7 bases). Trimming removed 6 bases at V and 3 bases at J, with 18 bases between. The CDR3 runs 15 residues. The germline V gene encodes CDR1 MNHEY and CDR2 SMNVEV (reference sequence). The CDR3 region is CASRSRGGGGYEQYF. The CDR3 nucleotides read TGTGCCAGCAGATCGCGAGGGGGGGGCGGCTACGAGCAGTACTTC.

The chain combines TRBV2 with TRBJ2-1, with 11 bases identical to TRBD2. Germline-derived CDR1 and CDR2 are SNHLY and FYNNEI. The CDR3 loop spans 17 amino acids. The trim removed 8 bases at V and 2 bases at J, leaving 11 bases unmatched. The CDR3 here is CASEGANSGRAYNEQFF. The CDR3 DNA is TGTGCCAGCGAAGGGGCCAATAGCGGGAGGGCCTACAATGAGCAGTTCTTC.

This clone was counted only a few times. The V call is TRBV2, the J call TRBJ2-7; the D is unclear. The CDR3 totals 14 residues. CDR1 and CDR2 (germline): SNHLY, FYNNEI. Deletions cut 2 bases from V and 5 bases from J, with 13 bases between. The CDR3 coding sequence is TGTGCCAGCAGTGAAATAGTATTGTTCAACGAGCAGTACTTC. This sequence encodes CASSEIVLFNEQYF.

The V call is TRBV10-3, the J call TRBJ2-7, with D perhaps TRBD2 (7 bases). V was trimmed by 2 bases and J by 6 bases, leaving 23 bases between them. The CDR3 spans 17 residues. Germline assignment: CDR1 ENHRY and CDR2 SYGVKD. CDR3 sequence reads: CAISEPSRGGPFGEQYF. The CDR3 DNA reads TGTGCCATCAGTGAGCCTAGTAGGGGGGGGCCATTTGGCGAGCAGTACTTC.

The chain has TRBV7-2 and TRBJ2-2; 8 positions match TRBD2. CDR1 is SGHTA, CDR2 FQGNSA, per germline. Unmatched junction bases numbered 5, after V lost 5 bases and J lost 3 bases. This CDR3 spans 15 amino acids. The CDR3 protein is CASSQRTSHTGELFF. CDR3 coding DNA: TGTGCCAGCAGCCAACGGACTAGCCACACCGGGGAGCTGTTTTTT.

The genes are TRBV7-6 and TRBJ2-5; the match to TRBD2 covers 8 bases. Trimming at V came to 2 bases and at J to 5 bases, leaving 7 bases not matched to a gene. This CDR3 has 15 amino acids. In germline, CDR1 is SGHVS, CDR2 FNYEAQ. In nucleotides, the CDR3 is TGTGCCAGCAGCTTAACAGCGGGAGTACGGGAGACCCAGTACTTC. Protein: CASSLTAGVRETQYF.

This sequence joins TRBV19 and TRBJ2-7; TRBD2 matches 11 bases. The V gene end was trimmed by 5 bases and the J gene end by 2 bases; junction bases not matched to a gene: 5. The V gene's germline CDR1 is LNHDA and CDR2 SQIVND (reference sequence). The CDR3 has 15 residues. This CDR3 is CASSSSGGRPYEQYF. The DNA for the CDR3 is TGTGCCAGTAGTTCTAGCGGGGGGCGCCCCTACGAGCAGTACTTC.

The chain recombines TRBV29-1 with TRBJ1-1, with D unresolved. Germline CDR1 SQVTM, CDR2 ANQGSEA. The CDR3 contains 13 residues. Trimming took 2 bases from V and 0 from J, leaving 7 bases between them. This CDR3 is CSVEYTMNTEAFF. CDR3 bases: TGCAGCGTTGAATACACCATGAACACTGAAGCTTTCTTT.

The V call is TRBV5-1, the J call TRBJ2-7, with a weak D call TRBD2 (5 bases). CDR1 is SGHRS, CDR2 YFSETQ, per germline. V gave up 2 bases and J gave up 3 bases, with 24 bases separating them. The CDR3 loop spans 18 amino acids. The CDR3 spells CASSLIANPRPLGYEQYF. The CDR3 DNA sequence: TGCGCCAGCAGCTTAATAGCGAACCCTCGGCCCTTGGGCTACGAGCAGTACTTC.

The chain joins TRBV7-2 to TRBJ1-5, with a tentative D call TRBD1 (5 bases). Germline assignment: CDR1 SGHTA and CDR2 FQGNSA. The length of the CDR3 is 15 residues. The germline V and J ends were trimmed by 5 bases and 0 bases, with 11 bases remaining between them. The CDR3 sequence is CASSPTGYSNQPQHF. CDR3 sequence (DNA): TGTGCCAGCAGCCCAACAGGATATAGCAATCAGCCCCAGCATTTT.

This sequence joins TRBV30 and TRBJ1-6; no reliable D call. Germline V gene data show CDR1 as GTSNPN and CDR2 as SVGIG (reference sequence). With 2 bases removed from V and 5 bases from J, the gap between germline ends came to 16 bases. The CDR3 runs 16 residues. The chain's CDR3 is CAWSPPRGVHNSPLHF. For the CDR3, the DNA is TGTGCCTGGAGTCCACCGCGCGGGGTCCATAATTCACCCCTCCACTTT.

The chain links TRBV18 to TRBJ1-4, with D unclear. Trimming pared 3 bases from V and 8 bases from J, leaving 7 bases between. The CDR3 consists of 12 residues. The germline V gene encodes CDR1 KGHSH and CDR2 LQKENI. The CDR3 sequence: CASSPQAEKLFF. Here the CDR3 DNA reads TGTGCCAGCTCACCTCAAGCCGAAAAACTGTTTTTT.

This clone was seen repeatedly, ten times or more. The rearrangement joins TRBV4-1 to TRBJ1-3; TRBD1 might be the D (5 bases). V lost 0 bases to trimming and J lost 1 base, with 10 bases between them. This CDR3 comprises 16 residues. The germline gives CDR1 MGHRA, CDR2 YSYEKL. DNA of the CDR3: TGCGCCAGCAGCCAAGAGCCAGGGAGGTCTGGAAACACCATATATTTT. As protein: CASSQEPGRSGNTIYF.